This TCR beta chain was captured in a study of siplizumab effects on memory and regulatory T cells. As concerns this clone: Its antigen is unidentified.

Study findings and constraints: Naive T cells appeared more varied than memory cells and looked like key alloresponse contributors. A significant reduction in alloreactive sequences traceable to unstimulated CD4+ memory cells was produced by siplizumab. Only a minor fraction of alloreactive clones mapped to unstimulated subsets.

Germline V gives CDR1 MNHEY, CDR2 SMNVEV (reference sequence). V shed 4 bases and J shed 7 bases, with 8 bases lying between them. This CDR3 is built from 12 residues. The protocol was immunoSEQ multiplex PCR, while the TCRdb copy is restricted to in-frame clones and leaves out a portion. The sample includes nearly 85,000 clones, 85% to 95% of them seen just once. The sequencing input was CD8+ T cells sorted from blood. The TCR was taken from a human donor in good health. V usage is TRBV27 and J usage is TRBJ2-1; no clear D. CDR3 in amino acids: CASSSLGNEQFF. As DNA, the CDR3 is TGTGCCAGCAGTTCATTGGGGAATGAGCAGTTCTTC.